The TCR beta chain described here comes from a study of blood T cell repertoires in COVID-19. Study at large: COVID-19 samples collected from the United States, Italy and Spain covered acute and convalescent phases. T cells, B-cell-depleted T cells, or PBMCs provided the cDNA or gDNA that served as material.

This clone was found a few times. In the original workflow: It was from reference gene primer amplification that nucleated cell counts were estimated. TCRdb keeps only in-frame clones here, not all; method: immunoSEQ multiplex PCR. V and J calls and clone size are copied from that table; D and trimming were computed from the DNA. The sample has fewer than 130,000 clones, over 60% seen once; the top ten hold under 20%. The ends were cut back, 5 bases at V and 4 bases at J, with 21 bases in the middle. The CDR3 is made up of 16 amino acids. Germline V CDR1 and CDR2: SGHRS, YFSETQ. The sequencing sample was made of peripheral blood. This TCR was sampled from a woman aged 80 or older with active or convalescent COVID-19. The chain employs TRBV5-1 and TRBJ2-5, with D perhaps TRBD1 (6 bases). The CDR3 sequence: CASSTKTGQGTETQYF. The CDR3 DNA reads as TGCGCCAGCAGTACCAAAACAGGGCAGGGGACAGAGACCCAGTACTTC. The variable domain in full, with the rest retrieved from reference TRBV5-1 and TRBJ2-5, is KAGVTQTPRYLIKTRGQQVTLSCSPISGHRSVSWYQQTPGQGLQFLFEYFSETQRNKGNFPGRFSGRQFSNSRSEMNVSTLELGDSALYLCASSTKTGQGTETQYFGPGTRLLVL.